A selection of T cell receptor beta chains follows, all from one sample in a study of blood T cell repertoires in COVID-19. Measured with immunoSEQ multiplex PCR; TCRdb has only the in-frame clones, and not every one. Of about 350,000 clones in the sample, about 88% were seen once. The specimen sequenced was PBMCs or T cells enriched from blood (not recorded which). These receptors were collected from a woman aged 25 to 39 who had been exposed to COVID-19. The CDR3 runs from the conserved cysteine through the conserved F or W. Fields, in order: J gene, V gene, D gene, clone size, CDR3 DNA, CDR3 protein. D genes are given only for firm matches. Size tells how often a clone was seen (once, few, many) or the class of an expanded clone, and some rows leave it out.

TRBJ1-5	TRBV19	-	once	TGTGCCAGTAGTATAGAACAGGGAACACGGCAGCCCCAGCATTTT	CASSIEQGTRQPQHF
TRBJ2-1	TRBV5-1	TRBD2	-	TGCGCCAGCAGCTTGGAGGGACTAGTGTACAATGAGCAGTTCTTC	CASSLEGLVYNEQFF
TRBJ2-5	TRBV10-1	TRBD2	-	TGCGCCAGCAGTGAGGGGGCTAGCGGGATCCAAGAGACCCAGTACTTC	CASSEGASGIQETQYF
TRBJ2-7	TRBV5-1	-	-	TGCGCCAGTGGAAGGGACTCCACCTACGAGCAGTACTTC	CASGRDSTYEQYF
TRBJ2-7	TRBV6-5	TRBD2	-	TGTGCCAGCAGGACTAGCGGGAGACAATACGAGCAGTACTTC	CASRTSGRQYEQYF
TRBJ1-4	TRBV9	-	-	TGTGCCAGCAGCGTAGCGGAGGGACGGCAAGAAAAACTGTTTTTT	CASSVAEGRQEKLFF
TRBJ2-2	TRBV27	-	-	TGTGCCAGCAGTAGCGGGCTGATCACCGGGGAGCTGTTTTTT	CASSSGLITGELFF
TRBJ2-7	TRBV29-1	TRBD2	-	TGCAGCGTTGAGCGGGAGGGCTACGAGCAGTACTTC	CSVEREGYEQYF
TRBJ2-1	TRBV7-3	TRBD2	-	TGTGCCAGCAGCTTAAGGCCTGCGGGAGGGAACTACAATGAGCAGTTCTTC	CASSLRPAGGNYNEQFF
TRBJ1-2	TRBV12-3/TRBV12-4	-	-	TGTGCCAGCAGTGGTGGGACAATCTATGGCTACACCTTC	CASSGGTIYGYTF
TRBJ2-7	TRBV3-1/TRBV3-2	-	-	TGTGCCAGCAGCCAAGGCAGGGGGGAATACGAGCAGTACTTC	CASSQGRGEYEQYF
TRBJ1-5	TRBV19	-	few	TGTGCCAGTAGTATTCAGGATTATCAGCCCCAGCATTTT	CASSIQDYQPQHF
TRBJ2-7	TRBV3-1/TRBV3-2	-	-	TGTGCCAGCAGCCAACGAAGACTCGCTGAAAACTACGAGCAGTACTTC	CASSQRRLAENYEQYF
TRBJ2-2	TRBV29-1	TRBD1	-	TGCAGCGCCACAGGGGCGAACACCGGGGAGCTGTTTTTT	CSATGANTGELFF
TRBJ2-7	TRBV5-1	TRBD1	-	TGCGCCAGCAGCTTGGGGACAGGGGGTTACGAGCAGTACTTC	CASSLGTGGYEQYF
TRBJ2-7	TRBV13	-	-	TGTGCCAGCAGCCGGACCAGGGGCGAGCAGTACTTC	CASSRTRGEQYF
TRBJ2-1	TRBV11-2	TRBD2	-	TGTGCCAGCAGCTTAAGGGGCTTGGCGGGAGACTCCTACAATGAGCAGTTCTTC	CASSLRGLAGDSYNEQFF
TRBJ2-1	TRBV28	TRBD1	-	TGTGCCAGCAGTCCTACAGGGGGCACCTACAATGAGCAGTTCTTC	CASSPTGGTYNEQFF
TRBJ2-1	TRBV28	-	-	TGTGCCAGCAGTGGCACAGGGTACGGGTTAATCAATGAGCAGTTCTTC	CASSGTGYGLINEQFF
TRBJ1-1	TRBV30	-	-	TGTGCCCATGCAGGAGCTTTCTTT	CAHAGAFF
TRBJ2-5	TRBV24-1	TRBD2	-	TGTGCCTCCGGACTAGCGGGAGGCGGAGCCCAGTACTTC	CASGLAGGGAQYF
TRBJ2-1	TRBV29-1	TRBD2	-	TGCAGCGTTCGGACTAGCGAATACAATGAGCAGTTCTTC	CSVRTSEYNEQFF
TRBJ1-2	TRBV30	-	-	TGTGCCTGGACCGTATACTATGGCTACACCTTC	CAWTVYYGYTF
TRBJ1-5	TRBV30	TRBD1	-	TGTGCCTGTACCGGGACAGATAGCAATCAGCCCCAGCATTTT	CACTGTDSNQPQHF
TRBJ1-2	TRBV2	-	-	TGTGCCAGCGGTGGAGGGATAAGGGGCTACACCTTC	CASGGGIRGYTF
TRBJ2-2	TRBV6-1	-	-	TGTGCCAGCAGTGAAGCCCAGGGTGGGACCGGGGAGCTGTTTTTT	CASSEAQGGTGELFF
TRBJ2-7	TRBV28	TRBD2	-	TGTGCCAGCAGTTTAATAGCGGGTCTAAGTAAGGAGCAGTACTTC	CASSLIAGLSKEQYF
TRBJ2-7	TRBV3-1/TRBV3-2	TRBD2	-	TGTGCCAGCAGCAGCGGACTAGCGGCAGACGAGCAGTACTTC	CASSSGLAADEQYF
TRBJ1-2	TRBV28	TRBD1	-	TGTGCCAGCAGTTTTTACAGGGGCCTAGGGGGCTACACCTTC	CASSFYRGLGGYTF
TRBJ2-1	TRBV3-1/TRBV3-2	TRBD1	-	TGTGCCAGCAGCCGCTCGGGACAGCCGAACAATGAGCAGTTCTTC	CASSRSGQPNNEQFF
TRBJ1-2	TRBV7-9	-	-	TGTGCCAGCAGCCCCAATTTGGGGAGGGGGTTCTACTATGGCTACACCTTC	CASSPNLGRGFYYGYTF
TRBJ1-2	TRBV28	TRBD1	-	TGTGCCATCGCACAGGGGGCACACTATGGCTACACCTTC	CAIAQGAHYGYTF
TRBJ2-7	TRBV28	-	-	TGTGCCAGCAGTTTATTAGCGCGGGAGCAGTACTTC	CASSLLAREQYF
TRBJ1-2	TRBV12-3/TRBV12-4	-	-	TGTGCCAGCAGTTTACCGGGTGGCTACACCTTC	CASSLPGGYTF
TRBJ1-1	TRBV5-1	TRBD1	-	TGCGCCAGCAGCTTGTCGACAGGGGCTAACACTGAAGCTTTCTTT	CASSLSTGANTEAFF
TRBJ2-7	TRBV2	-	-	TGTGCCAGCAGTGCGACTTTGGGTCTACTCTACGAGCAGTACTTC	CASSATLGLLYEQYF
TRBJ1-5	TRBV18	-	-	TGTGCCAGCTCACCAGGGGTGGGAGGCAATCAGCCCCAGCATTTT	CASSPGVGGNQPQHF
TRBJ2-1	TRBV12-3/TRBV12-4	-	-	TGTGCCAGCAGTTTTTCCGTACTTGAGCAGTTCTTC	CASSFSVLEQFF
TRBJ1-2	TRBV15	-	few	TGTGCCACCAGCAGAGATAAGAGTAAGGTAGCGTCCTATGGCTACACCTTC	CATSRDKSKVASYGYTF
TRBJ1-2	TRBV11-2	-	-	TGTGCCAGCAGCTTGGATGGCAGGCCAAACTATGGCTACACCTTC	CASSLDGRPNYGYTF
TRBJ2-7	TRBV9	TRBD2	-	TGTGCCAGCAGCGCCGGACTAGCTGGATACGAGCAGTACTTC	CASSAGLAGYEQYF
TRBJ2-1	TRBV6-1	-	few	TGTGCCAGCAGTGAACAGTCAGAGCAGTTCTTC	CASSEQSEQFF
TRBJ1-4	TRBV18	-	-	TGTGCCAGCTCTCCCCCCGCCGGGACACACACGGAACTGTTTTTT	CASSPPAGTHTELFF